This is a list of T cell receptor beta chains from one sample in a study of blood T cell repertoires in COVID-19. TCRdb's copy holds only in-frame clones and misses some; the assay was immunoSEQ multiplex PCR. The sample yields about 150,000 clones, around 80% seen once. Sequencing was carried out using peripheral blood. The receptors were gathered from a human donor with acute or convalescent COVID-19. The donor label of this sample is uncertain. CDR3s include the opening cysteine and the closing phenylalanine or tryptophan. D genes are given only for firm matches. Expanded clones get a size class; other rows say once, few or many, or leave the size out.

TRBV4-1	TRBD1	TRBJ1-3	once	TGCGCCAGCAGCGCTGACAGGGGTCGCGAAGCAAGTGGAAACACCATATATTTT	CASSADRGREASGNTIYF
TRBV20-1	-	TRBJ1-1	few	TGCAGTGCTAGTGCCCGAACGCGGGGTGAAGCTTTCTTT	CSASARTRGEAFF
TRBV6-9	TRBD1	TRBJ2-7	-	TGTGCCAGCAGTTATTCGGCAGGGGGTTTAGGGGAGCAGTACTTC	CASSYSAGGLGEQYF
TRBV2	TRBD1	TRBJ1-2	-	TGTGCCAGCAGTGAAGCGCCGGGACAGGGTAACGGCTACACCTTC	CASSEAPGQGNGYTF
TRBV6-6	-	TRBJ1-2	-	TGTGCCAGTACACAGGGTGCTTTCGGCTACACCTTC	CASTQGAFGYTF
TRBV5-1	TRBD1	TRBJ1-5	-	TGCGCCAGCAGCCCTGGGACAGCCTATCAGCCCCAGCATTTT	CASSPGTAYQPQHF
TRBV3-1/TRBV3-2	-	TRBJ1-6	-	TGTGCCAGCAGCTTGACTCGAAATTCACCCCTCCACTTT	CASSLTRNSPLHF
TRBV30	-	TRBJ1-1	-	TGTGCCTGGAGGGGCGAGTTCAGGGCGAACACTGAAGCTTTCTTT	CAWRGEFRANTEAFF
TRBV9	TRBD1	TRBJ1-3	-	TGTGCCAGCAGCGTAGAGCTTATAACCGGGACAGGGGACTACTCTGGAAACACCATATATTTT	CASSVELITGTGDYSGNTIYF
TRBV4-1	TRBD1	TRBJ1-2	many	TGCGCCAGCAGCCAAGAGAGGGTTACAGGGGGCGCTGGGTGGGGCTACACCTTC	CASSQERVTGGAGWGYTF
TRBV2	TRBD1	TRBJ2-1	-	TGTGCCAGCAGTGAGTTCGGGCAGGGGGCCGTCGAGCAGTTCTTC	CASSEFGQGAVEQFF
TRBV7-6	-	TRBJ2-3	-	TGTGCCAGCAGCTTAGCGGGGGGGCCTCATACGCAGTATTTT	CASSLAGGPHTQYF
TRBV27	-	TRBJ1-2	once	TGTGCCAGCAGCAGACAGTCCAGCTATGGCTACACCTTC	CASSRQSSYGYTF
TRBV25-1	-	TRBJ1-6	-	TGTGCCAGCAGTGACTCCAGGGCTAGACTGTTCACACCCCTCCACTTT	CASSDSRARLFTPLHF
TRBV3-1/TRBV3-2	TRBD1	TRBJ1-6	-	TGTGCCAGCAGCTCAGACAGGGCTTCACCCCTCCACTTT	CASSSDRASPLHF
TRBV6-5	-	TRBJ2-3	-	TGTGCCAGCAGGTACCAAGGGGGTGCCACAGATACGCAGTATTTT	CASRYQGGATDTQYF
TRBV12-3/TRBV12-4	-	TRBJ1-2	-	TGTGCCAGCAGTCTAAGGACTGAATATGGCTACACCTTC	CASSLRTEYGYTF
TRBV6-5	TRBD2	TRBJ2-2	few	TGTGCCAGCAGCTCACTAGCGGGGAACACCGGGGAGCTGTTTTTT	CASSSLAGNTGELFF
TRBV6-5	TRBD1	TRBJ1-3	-	TGTGCCAGCAGTCGGACAGGGCTTGCACGAGACACCATATATTTT	CASSRTGLARDTIYF
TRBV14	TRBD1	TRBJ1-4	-	TGTGCCAGCAGTTCGGGACAGAACGGGAAACTGTTTTTT	CASSSGQNGKLFF
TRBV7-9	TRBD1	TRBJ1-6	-	TGTGCCAGCAGACCCGACAGGGGGCCCTCACCCCTCCACTTT	CASRPDRGPSPLHF
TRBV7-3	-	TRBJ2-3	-	TGTGCCAGCAGGCACGGGGAGGTAGCAGATACGCAGTATTTT	CASRHGEVADTQYF
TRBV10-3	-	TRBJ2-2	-	TGTGCCATCAGTTCTACTGCGGGAACCGGGGAGCTGTTTTTT	CAISSTAGTGELFF
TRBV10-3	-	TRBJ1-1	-	TGTGCCATCAGTCAGGGTGATAAGTTAGTTTGGACTGAAGCTTTCTTT	CAISQGDKLVWTEAFF
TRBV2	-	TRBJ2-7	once	TGTGCCAGCAGTGATATTAACAGGGACTACGAGCAGTACTTC	CASSDINRDYEQYF
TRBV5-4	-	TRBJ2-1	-	TGTGCCAGCATGGAGGGGCCCCGGGATGAGCAGTTCTTC	CASMEGPRDEQFF
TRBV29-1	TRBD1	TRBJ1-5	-	TGCAGCGTGGGGACAGGGCAACAGCCCCAGCATTTT	CSVGTGQQPQHF
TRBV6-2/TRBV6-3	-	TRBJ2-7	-	TGTGCCAGCAGCACAGATCCCCAACGGGGCTCCTACGAGCAGTACTTC	CASSTDPQRGSYEQYF
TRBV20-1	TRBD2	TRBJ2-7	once	TGCAGTGCTAGTGGGGTAGCGGGGTCCCACGAGCAGTACTTC	CSASGVAGSHEQYF
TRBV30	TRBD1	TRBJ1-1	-	TGTGCCTGGAGTGTACAGGGGGCTGACACTGAAGCTTTCTTT	CAWSVQGADTEAFF
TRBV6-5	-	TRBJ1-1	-	TGTGCCAGCAGGCAGACGGGTACTGAAGCTTTCTTT	CASRQTGTEAFF
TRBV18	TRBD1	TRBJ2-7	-	TGTGCCAGCTCACCAAGACAGGGATCCTACGAGCAGTACTTC	CASSPRQGSYEQYF
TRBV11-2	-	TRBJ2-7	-	TGTGCCAGCAGCTTTACTAGTCCACCGGGCTACGAGCAGTACTTC	CASSFTSPPGYEQYF
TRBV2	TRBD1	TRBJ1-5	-	TGTGCCAGCAGTGATAGCAGGGGGAATCAGCCCCAGCATTTT	CASSDSRGNQPQHF
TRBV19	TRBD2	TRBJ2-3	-	TGTGCCAGTAGTATAGTAGCGGGGTTAACAGATACGCAGTATTTT	CASSIVAGLTDTQYF
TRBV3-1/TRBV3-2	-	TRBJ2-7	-	TGTGCCAGCAGCCAAGTGGACAGCTCCTACGAGCAGTACTTC	CASSQVDSSYEQYF
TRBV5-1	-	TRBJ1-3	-	TGCGCCAGCAGCTTGGGTTGGCAGGGCCAGCCGTTAAACACCATATATTTT	CASSLGWQGQPLNTIYF
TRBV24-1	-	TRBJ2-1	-	TGTGCCACCCGGAGGGACCGTTGGAGTGAGCAGTTCTTC	CATRRDRWSEQFF
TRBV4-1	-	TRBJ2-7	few	TGCGCCAGCAGCCAAGGTTTGATACAGGGCTACGAGCAGTACTTC	CASSQGLIQGYEQYF
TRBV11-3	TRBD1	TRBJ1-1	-	TGTGCCAGCAGCCCCCGACAGGGTGCTGAAGCTTTCTTT	CASSPRQGAEAFF
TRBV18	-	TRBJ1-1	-	TGTGCCAGCTCACCAGCAGGGGTTTACGGCACTGAAGCTTTCTTT	CASSPAGVYGTEAFF
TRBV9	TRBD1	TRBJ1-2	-	TGTGCCAGCAGCGCGGTGGGACAGGCGGTCTATGGCTACACCTTC	CASSAVGQAVYGYTF
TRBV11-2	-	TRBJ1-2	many	TGTGCCAGCAGCTTAGATAGGAGCAGGGTAGCTTATGGCTACACCTTC	CASSLDRSRVAYGYTF
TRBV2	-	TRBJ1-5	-	TGTGCCAGCAGCCGGGACTCCCTACCGGGCAATCAGCCCCAGCATTTT	CASSRDSLPGNQPQHF
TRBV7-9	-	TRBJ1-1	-	TGTGCCAGCAGCTTAGCGGGGTGGACAGTTGAAGCTTTCTTT	CASSLAGWTVEAFF
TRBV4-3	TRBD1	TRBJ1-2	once	TGCGCCAGCAGCCCGACACAGACAGGGATTGGCGGCTACACCTTC	CASSPTQTGIGGYTF
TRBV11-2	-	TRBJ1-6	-	TGTGCCAGCAGCGCCCTATCGGGAAATTCACCCCTCCACTTT	CASSALSGNSPLHF
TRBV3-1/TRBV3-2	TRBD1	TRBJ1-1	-	TGTGCCAGCAGCCCGTCTACAGGGGGCAAGTCTGAAGCTTTCTTT	CASSPSTGGKSEAFF
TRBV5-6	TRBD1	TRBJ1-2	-	TGTGCCAGCAGCTTGACAGGGGGCGGTTACTATGGCTACACCTTC	CASSLTGGGYYGYTF